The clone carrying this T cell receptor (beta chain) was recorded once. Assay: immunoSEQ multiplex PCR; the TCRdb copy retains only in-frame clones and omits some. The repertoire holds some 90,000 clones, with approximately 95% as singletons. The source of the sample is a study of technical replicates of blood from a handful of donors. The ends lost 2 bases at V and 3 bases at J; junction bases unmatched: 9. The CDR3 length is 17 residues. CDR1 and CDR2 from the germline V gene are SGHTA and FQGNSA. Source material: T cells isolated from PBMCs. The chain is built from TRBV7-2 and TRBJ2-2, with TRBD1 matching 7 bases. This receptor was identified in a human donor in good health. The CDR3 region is CASSLSAGTAHTGELFF. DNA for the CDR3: TGTGCCAGCAGCTTAAGCGCCGGGACAGCGCACACCGGGGAGCTGTTTTTT.